The T cell receptor (beta chain) under discussion was sequenced for a study of T cell repertoires in cytomegalovirus infection. The junction had 15 bases not matched to a gene; V was cut back by 6 bases and J by 5 bases. The CDR3 extends over 18 amino acids. This clonotype was detected a few times. Its specificity is not known. TCRdb reprocessed the reads via MiXCR and lists one record per CDR3 protein. The table lists under 450,000 distinct CDR3 sequences, around a third of them singletons. This chain links TRBV12-3 or TRBV12-4 with TRBJ2-2; TRBD1 matches at 10 bases. The origin of this receptor is a human donor in good health (CMV status not recorded). Some clones in this sample may be carry-over from other donors' samples. The material sequenced was cultured PBMCs, taken from culture after CMV antigen stimulation. CDR3 in DNA: TGTGCCAGCAGAACGAGAGCAGCGGGACAGGGGCGAACCGGGGAGCTGTTTTTT. Translation gives CASRTRAAGQGRTGELFF.